The present TCR beta chain was sequenced within a study of long-term antiretroviral therapy in people with HIV. Study-wide points: Subsequent to ART, diversity was augmented yet persisted below that of transplant donor controls.

They ran version v3.0 of the immunoSEQ assay at survey level. Profiled with immunoSEQ multiplex PCR; TCRdb holds only in-frame clones, not every one. The sample contains some 16,000 clones, approximately 95% of which appear only once. At least one PBMC sample before ART and at least two after were required. Germline values: CDR1 MNHNY, CDR2 SVGAGI (reference sequence). V was pared by 4 bases and J by 9 bases, with 5 bases of the junction left unmatched. The CDR3 contains 15 residues. On this clone: Its specificity is not known.

The V call is TRBV6-6, the J call TRBJ2-2, with TRBD2 matching 13 bases. The material sequenced was unsorted PBMCs, taken approximately 11 years after starting antiretroviral therapy. This receptor was obtained from a man between 25 and 39 years old with HIV. CDR3 nucleotide sequence: TGTGCCAGCAGTTCTACTAGCGGGGGGGCCCGGGAGCTGTTTTTT. Translating gives CASSSTSGGARELFF.